This T cell receptor (beta chain) derives from a study of blood T cell repertoires in COVID-19 (dated by TCRdb to 2018 to 2021). Some background on the complete study: The collaborator samples originated in the United States, Italy and Spain and spanned the acute and convalescent phases of COVID-19. Deeply sampled blood TCRbeta repertoires from subjects exposed to, actively infected with, or recovered from COVID-19 were included in the dataset. The prospective study material was composed of cDNA or gDNA derived from T cells, B-cell-depleted T cells, or PBMCs. A freely available public database, intended as a resource for researchers studying the immune response to SARS-CoV-2, is where the repertoires were released. Sample metadata almost always included a de-identified subject ID, COVID-19 status, age in years and sex. The samples were drawn from the first 160 participants of the ongoing ImmuneRACE study and from 1,254 subjects provided by 6 global collaborators. HLA class I and class II types, where available, came from metadata supplied by the sample provider rather than from assay-based typing. The paper's findings and limits, for the study overall: The amount of clinical and demographic metadata varied by source and participant and was provided uncurated.

Participants in the prospective study were aged about 18 to 95 years, lived in some 24 United States geographic areas, and enrolled through a virtual design. Cohort assignment in the prospective study relied on participant-reported clinical history from a screening survey and a study questionnaire. Recovered participants in ImmuneRACE Cohort 3 were defined as having two consecutive negative NP/OP PCR tests, clearance from a healthcare professional, or resolution of symptoms. Mobile phlebotomists in the prospective study collected whole blood, serum and a nasopharyngeal or oropharyngeal swab from every participant. Prospective study participants could optionally give additional blood draws and questionnaires over an approximately 2-month period. Blood samples from the prospective study were shipped frozen or at room temperature prior to DNA extraction. A remark on this clone: Its specific antigen is unknown. No clone much larger than this one lies a single base away; base qualities are absent.

TCRbeta CDR3 regions were amplified from genomic DNA using the immunoSEQ Assay, a bias-controlled multiplex PCR. Per the source publication's procedure: The number of nucleated cells in each sample was estimated by amplification of reference gene primers within the assay. To quantify the absolute abundance of each unique TCRbeta CDR3 rearrangement, sequence reads were collapsed and filtered. Productive Simpson clonality was computed per sample as the square root of Simpson's diversity index over productive rearrangements. In TCRdb, the immuneACCESS table is reduced to in-frame sequences with V and J assigned. These tables do not hold every clone; where another copy was compared, an unresolved V gene accounts for under half, and the others remain unexplained. V, J and clone size were drawn from that table, and D and trimming were deduced from the DNA. Present in this sample are approximately 300,000 clones, roughly 88% of which were seen just once. The ten biggest clones cover 3.5% to 5.5% of the sample.

The TCR comes from a woman aged 25 to 39 who had recovered from COVID-19. The sequenced material came from PBMCs or T cells enriched from blood (not recorded which).

The CDR3 has the sequence CASSEYRGAGELFF. The nucleotides read TGTGCCAGCAGTGAATATCGGGGGGCCGGGGAGCTGTTTTTT. Recombination joined TRBV25-1 with TRBJ2-2; 7 bases in between match TRBD2. CDR1 and CDR2 were assigned from the germline V gene as MGHDK and SYGVNS. From the cysteine through the phenylalanine, the CDR3 covers 14 amino acids. The retained sequence is limited to the CDR3, 42 bases, with the frame set at the first base. For this chain, trimming is 0 bases at the V end and 6 bases at the J end, and the number of junction bases without a gene match is 1.